This T cell receptor (beta chain) emerged from a study of T cells in tumors after PD-1 blockade. The CDR3 covers 17 residues. The V gene lost 0 bases and the J gene lost 3 bases, with 15 bases spanning the gap. From germline, CDR1 is KGHSH and CDR2 LQKENI. TCRdb's copy holds only in-frame clones and misses some; the assay was immunoSEQ multiplex PCR. Of about 59,000 clones in the sample, about four fifths were seen once. The TCR originated in a human donor with basal cell carcinoma. The starting material was PBMCs, obtained before anti-PD-1 treatment. J is TRBJ1-3 and V is TRBV18; no clear D. This CDR3 reads CASSPPPNPGFGNTIYF. The CDR3 nucleotides are TGTGCCAGCTCACCACCGCCAAATCCGGGATTTGGAAACACCATATATTTT.